Listed below are T cell receptor beta chains from one sample, sequenced in a study of blood T cell repertoires in COVID-19. Assay: immunoSEQ multiplex PCR; the TCRdb copy retains only in-frame clones and omits some. The sample yields roughly 270,000 clones, roughly 80% seen once. Sequenced: PBMCs or T cells enriched from blood (not recorded which). Every receptor here comes from a man aged 35 to 55 who had been exposed to COVID-19. Each CDR3 is given with its conserved first and last residue. Each record gives: CDR3 length, V gene, D gene, clone size, J gene, CDR3 DNA, CDR3 protein. D genes are given only for firm matches. Clone sizes are given selectively: once, few, many, or a class where the clone is expanded.

18	TRBV25-1	TRBD2	NA	TRBJ2-7	TGTGCCAGCAGTGACACCTCCCCTAGGGGACTAGCGGGAGACGAGCAGTACTTC	CASSDTSPRGLAGDEQYF
14	TRBV7-6	NA	once	TRBJ1-3	TGTGCCAGCAGCCCTGTCGGTACTGGAAACACCATATATTTT	CASSPVGTGNTIYF
16	TRBV19	NA	NA	TRBJ1-5	TGTGCCAGTAGTATGGAAGGGGCATCAAGCAATCAGCCCCAGCATTTT	CASSMEGASSNQPQHF
15	TRBV27	TRBD1	NA	TRBJ1-5	TGTGCCAGCAGACCCCGGACAGGGGAGCGCCAGCCCCAGCATTTT	CASRPRTGERQPQHF
12	TRBV5-1	NA	NA	TRBJ1-2	TGCGCCAGCAGCTTGGAGGGGGATGGCTACACCTTC	CASSLEGDGYTF
12	TRBV3-1/TRBV3-2	NA	NA	TRBJ2-5	TGTGCCAGCCAAACGGGAGCAGAGACCCAGTACTTC	CASQTGAETQYF
14	TRBV10-3	TRBD1	NA	TRBJ2-5	TGTGCCATCGGTGAACAGGGGTCGGAAGAGACCCAGTACTTC	CAIGEQGSEETQYF
14	TRBV4-1	TRBD1	NA	TRBJ2-1	TGCGCCAGCAGCCCCGGACAGGGCAACAATGAGCAGTTCTTC	CASSPGQGNNEQFF
20	TRBV14	TRBD2	NA	TRBJ2-3	TGTGCCAGCAGCCACCGAACTCCCAGACTAGCGGGAGGGACCACAGATACGCAGTATTTT	CASSHRTPRLAGGTTDTQYF
15	TRBV10-3	TRBD1	NA	TRBJ1-6	TGTGCCATCAGTGAGGACAGGGGGCATAGTTCACCCCTCCACTTT	CAISEDRGHSSPLHF
14	TRBV19	NA	NA	TRBJ2-1	TGTGCCAGTAGTACCCTCACCGGTGGCAATGAGCAGTTCTTC	CASSTLTGGNEQFF
14	TRBV5-5	NA	NA	TRBJ2-1	TGTGCCAGCAGCATGGGGCCAACGGCGGGTGAGCAGTTCTTC	CASSMGPTAGEQFF
12	TRBV18	NA	NA	TRBJ1-2	TGTGCCAGCGCTGACAGATCCTATGGCTACACCTTC	CASADRSYGYTF
15	TRBV9	TRBD2	few	TRBJ2-7	TGTGCCAGCAGCCCGGACGGACTAGCGGCTTACGAGCAGTACTTC	CASSPDGLAAYEQYF
13	TRBV10-3	NA	NA	TRBJ2-7	TGTGCCATCTCTCTGTCGGGATCTTATGAGCAGTACTTC	CAISLSGSYEQYF
17	TRBV6-1	NA	NA	TRBJ2-2	TGTGCCAGCAGTGAAGCTAACGGGGGTTGGTCTCCCGGGGAGCTGTTTTTT	CASSEANGGWSPGELFF
13	TRBV3-1/TRBV3-2	NA	NA	TRBJ1-1	TGTGCCAGCAGCCCTCGCGTCAACACTGAAGCTTTCTTT	CASSPRVNTEAFF
15	TRBV5-1	TRBD1	NA	TRBJ2-7	TGCGCCAGCAGCCCCCGACAGGGGGAGCCCTACGAGCAGTACTTC	CASSPRQGEPYEQYF
13	TRBV11-2	TRBD2	NA	TRBJ2-7	TGTGCCAGCAGGGGGGAGGGCCAATACGAGCAGTACTTC	CASRGEGQYEQYF
16	TRBV19	NA	NA	TRBJ1-1	TGTGCCAGTAGTATAGATCAGCTGACAATGAACACTGAAGCTTTCTTT	CASSIDQLTMNTEAFF
13	TRBV5-1	TRBD2	NA	TRBJ2-7	TGCGCCAGCAGTAGTAGCGGGACCTACGAGCAGTACTTC	CASSSSGTYEQYF
16	TRBV27	TRBD2	few	TRBJ2-1	TGTGCCAGCAGACCGTTGGGTGGACTAGGGCACAATGAGCAGTTCTTC	CASRPLGGLGHNEQFF
14	TRBV19	TRBD1	NA	TRBJ1-2	TGTGCCAGTAGTATAGCACAGGGGGATCATGGCTACACCTTC	CASSIAQGDHGYTF
13	TRBV3-1/TRBV3-2	NA	once	TRBJ1-4	TGTGCCAGCAGCCCGGGATCAATGGAAAAACTGTTTTTT	CASSPGSMEKLFF
15	TRBV18	TRBD2	NA	TRBJ2-7	TGTGCCAGCTCACCAGGCGCTAGCGGGAGCTACGAGCAGTACTTC	CASSPGASGSYEQYF
16	TRBV25-1	TRBD1	NA	TRBJ1-2	TGTGCCAGCAGTGACCCCGGGACAGGGGCTAACTATGGCTACACCTTC	CASSDPGTGANYGYTF
14	TRBV19	NA	NA	TRBJ2-6	TGTGCCAGTAGACAGCAGGCTGGGGCCAACGTCCTGACTTTC	CASRQQAGANVLTF
16	TRBV7-2	NA	NA	TRBJ1-4	TGTGCCAGCGAGCTTCGCCCAACAGGGACTAATGAAAAACTGTTTTTT	CASELRPTGTNEKLFF
20	TRBV10-3	TRBD2	NA	TRBJ2-1	TGTGCCATCAGCGGACGACTAGCGGGAGTAGGCGGGAGGTTAAACAATGAGCAGTTCTTC	CAISGRLAGVGGRLNNEQFF
13	TRBV6-5	NA	NA	TRBJ2-7	TGTGCCAGCGCCCCTAGCGAGGGCTACGAGCAGTACTTC	CASAPSEGYEQYF
16	TRBV7-7	TRBD2	few	TRBJ2-5	TGTGCTAGCAGCTTAGGTAGCGGGAGGGTTAAAGAGACCCAGTACTTC	CASSLGSGRVKETQYF
14	TRBV5-8	TRBD1	NA	TRBJ1-1	TGTGCCAGCAGCCTCTCACAGGGGGGTACTGAAGCTTTCTTT	CASSLSQGGTEAFF
14	TRBV4-2	NA	NA	TRBJ2-7	TGTGCCAGCAGCCAAGAACAGTTTTACTACGAGCAGTACTTC	CASSQEQFYYEQYF
14	TRBV6-5	TRBD1	NA	TRBJ2-3	TGTGCCAGCAGATCCAGGGGGTATTCAGATACGCAGTATTTT	CASRSRGYSDTQYF
13	TRBV25-1	NA	NA	TRBJ1-2	TGTGCCAGCAGTCGGGACTCCTACTATGGCTACACCTTC	CASSRDSYYGYTF
17	TRBV5-4	TRBD1	once	TRBJ2-7	TGTGCCAGCAGCTCTCCACCCTCCGGGACAGTTACCTACGAGCAGTACTTC	CASSSPPSGTVTYEQYF
16	TRBV7-2	TRBD2	NA	TRBJ2-5	TGTGCCAGCAGCTCCACTCCAGCGGGAGGGGCCGGGGCCCAGTACTTC	CASSSTPAGGAGAQYF
14	TRBV7-2	NA	few	TRBJ1-3	TGTGCCAGCAGCTTATCGGGGTTTGGAAACACCATATATTTT	CASSLSGFGNTIYF
17	TRBV2	NA	NA	TRBJ1-5	TGTGCCAGCAGTGTATACGGATATGGGCGAAGCAATCAGCCCCAGCATTTT	CASSVYGYGRSNQPQHF
13	TRBV11-2	NA	NA	TRBJ2-7	TGTGCCAGCAGCTTCGACTCCACCTACGAGCAGTACTTC	CASSFDSTYEQYF
16	TRBV27	TRBD1	NA	TRBJ1-2	TGTGCCAGCAGTCAAGGGACAGGGTTAACTAACTATGGCTACACCTTC	CASSQGTGLTNYGYTF
13	TRBV12-3/TRBV12-4	TRBD2	NA	TRBJ2-3	TGTGCCAGCAGACTAGCGGGAGGGGATACGCAGTATTTT	CASRLAGGDTQYF
14	TRBV4-1	NA	NA	TRBJ1-5	TGCGCCAGCAGCCAAGAACAGGCACATCAGCCCCAGCATTTT	CASSQEQAHQPQHF
14	TRBV11-2	TRBD2	NA	TRBJ2-7	TGTGCCAGCAGCTTAGTTACGAGCGGGAGGCAGCAGTACTTC	CASSLVTSGRQQYF
16	TRBV10-3	TRBD1	once	TRBJ1-3	TGTGCCATCAAGCGGGACAGGGAAGACTCTGGAAACACCATATATTTT	CAIKRDREDSGNTIYF